These T cell receptor beta chains were read from a single sample in a study of shared clonotypes between healthy human individuals. Libraries were prepared by immunoSEQ multiplex PCR; TCRdb keeps only in-frame clonotypes and omits some of them. Of some 2,000,000 clones in the sample, approximately 94% were seen once. Sequenced sample: naive CD4+ T cells sorted from blood. The origin of the receptors is a man aged 18-30 years in good health. Both conserved end residues are part of each CDR3. The D gene is left open where the match is weak. Size is stated for part of the rows, as once, few or many counts, or as a class when the clone is expanded.

D	V	size	J	CDR3	DNA
TRBD2	TRBV30	.	TRBJ2-5	CAWSEIAGGPQYF	TGTGCCTGGAGTGAAATAGCGGGAGGGCCCCAGTACTTC
.	TRBV5-1	.	TRBJ2-7	CASSLVPGATYEQYF	TGCGCCAGCAGCTTGGTCCCGGGGGCGACCTACGAGCAGTACTTC
.	TRBV12-5	.	TRBJ2-5	CASGLVHGWMAEQETQYF	TGTGCTAGTGGTTTGGTACACGGGTGGATGGCGGAGCAAGAGACCCAGTACTTC
TRBD2	TRBV30	.	TRBJ2-1	CAWSVSAGVRQFF	TGTGCCTGGAGTGTATCAGCGGGAGTAAGGCAGTTCTTC
TRBD2	TRBV6-1	.	TRBJ2-1	CASRPGTSVLTEQFF	TGTGCCAGCAGGCCGGGGACTAGCGTTCTTACCGAGCAGTTCTTC
TRBD2	TRBV27	.	TRBJ2-3	CASSPLGRGGTDTQYF	TGTGCCAGCAGTCCTTTGGGGAGGGGAGGCACAGATACGCAGTATTTT
.	TRBV7-8	.	TRBJ1-5	CASSLGPGQGWGQPQHF	TGTGCCAGCAGCTTAGGCCCCGGGCAGGGTTGGGGTCAGCCCCAGCATTTT
.	TRBV18	.	TRBJ2-2	CASSPYTDRNTGELFF	TGTGCCAGCTCACCGTACACCGACAGGAACACCGGGGAGCTGTTTTTT
.	TRBV10-3	.	TRBJ2-5	CAISESQGRETQYF	TGTGCCATCAGTGAGTCGCAGGGTAGAGAGACCCAGTACTTC
.	TRBV2	once	TRBJ2-5	CASRGTGAGLETQYF	TGTGCCAGCAGGGGCACGGGGGCAGGGTTAGAGACCCAGTACTTC
.	TRBV7-4	.	TRBJ2-1	CASSSTFGGVLRNEQFF	TGTGCCAGCAGCTCCACCTTCGGGGGAGTACTGAGGAATGAGCAGTTCTTC
.	TRBV28	.	TRBJ1-5	CASSPTRPLGSNQPQHF	TGTGCCAGCAGTCCGACGAGGCCTCTTGGAAGCAATCAGCCCCAGCATTTT
.	TRBV6-5	.	TRBJ2-7	CASSYSSGPYEQYF	TGTGCCAGCAGTTACTCGTCGGGGCCGTACGAGCAGTACTTC
TRBD2	TRBV6-1	.	TRBJ2-5	CASSDQGGSQETQYF	TGTGCCAGCAGCGATCAGGGAGGGAGCCAAGAGACCCAGTACTTC
.	TRBV7-2	few	TRBJ1-2	CASSLGPAYGYTF	TGTGCCAGCAGCTTAGGGCCGGCCTATGGCTACACCTTC
TRBD1	TRBV27	.	TRBJ1-1	CASSTDRVATEAFF	TGTGCCAGCAGTACAGACAGGGTTGCCACTGAAGCTTTCTTT
.	TRBV5-5	.	TRBJ1-1	CASSLDWTKNTEAFF	TGTGCCAGCAGCTTGGACTGGACAAAGAACACTGAAGCTTTCTTT
.	TRBV29-1	.	TRBJ2-7	CSVEAGRPYEQYF	TGCAGCGTTGAGGCGGGACGACCCTACGAGCAGTACTTC
.	TRBV30	.	TRBJ2-7	CAWSGETGLNYEQYF	TGTGCCTGGAGTGGAGAGACGGGCCTCAACTACGAGCAGTACTTC
.	TRBV2	.	TRBJ2-5	CASSERETQYF	TGTGCCAGCAGTGAGCGAGAGACCCAGTACTTC
TRBD1	TRBV5-8	.	TRBJ1-5	CASSRRQGGNNQPQHF	TGTGCCAGCAGCCGAAGACAGGGGGGGAACAATCAGCCCCAGCATTTT
.	TRBV5-1	.	TRBJ1-6	CASSLDVDSPLHF	TGCGCCAGCAGCTTGGATGTGGATTCACCCCTCCACTTT
TRBD1	TRBV30	.	TRBJ1-4	CAWSGTGRGEKLFF	TGTGCCTGGAGTGGGACAGGGCGAGGAGAAAAACTGTTTTTT
.	TRBV5-6	.	TRBJ1-5	CASSLRRIEEEQPQHF	TGTGCCAGCAGCTTGCGAAGGATTGAGGAGGAGCAGCCCCAGCATTTT
TRBD1	TRBV18	.	TRBJ1-1	CASSPGQTNTEAFF	TGTGCCAGCTCACCGGGACAGACGAACACTGAAGCTTTCTTT
.	TRBV9	.	TRBJ1-1	CASSAGGTVNTEAFF	TGTGCCAGCAGCGCGGGGGGGACCGTGAACACTGAAGCTTTCTTT
.	TRBV19	.	TRBJ1-5	CASTPWGSRQPQHF	TGTGCCAGTACTCCTTGGGGTTCGAGGCAGCCCCAGCATTTT
.	TRBV5-8	once	TRBJ1-3	CASSWPSRAIYF	TGTGCCAGCAGCTGGCCCTCGCGGGCCATATATTTT
.	TRBV7-9	.	TRBJ1-2	CASSLATPISYGYTF	TGTGCCAGCAGCTTAGCCACCCCCATCTCTTATGGCTACACCTTC
TRBD1	TRBV5-1	.	TRBJ2-1	CASSRPTGRSYNEQFF	TGCGCCAGCAGCCGGCCGACAGGGCGCTCCTACAATGAGCAGTTCTTC
.	TRBV6-1	.	TRBJ1-3	CASSPGPLSGNTIYF	TGTGCCAGCAGTCCAGGGCCGCTCTCTGGAAACACCATATATTTT
TRBD2	TRBV27	.	TRBJ2-1	CASSSPILAGAYNEQFF	TGTGCCAGCAGTTCACCCATTCTAGCGGGTGCGTACAATGAGCAGTTCTTC
.	TRBV27	.	TRBJ1-2	CASSPRDLLLGYTF	TGTGCCAGCAGTCCCCGGGACCTGTTACTCGGCTACACCTTC
.	TRBV28	.	TRBJ1-5	CASSLKTYYSNQPQHF	TGTGCCAGCAGTTTAAAGACATACTATAGCAATCAGCCCCAGCATTTT
.	TRBV18	once	TRBJ1-4	CASSPHPGNEKLFF	TGTGCCAGCTCCCCACACCCGGGCAATGAAAAACTGTTTTTT
TRBD1	TRBV5-1	.	TRBJ2-1	CASAEGADYNEQFF	TGCGCCAGCGCCGAGGGGGCAGACTACAATGAGCAGTTCTTC
TRBD2	TRBV10-1	once	TRBJ2-7	CASSESIAGGPAAYEQYF	TGCGCCAGCAGTGAGTCGATAGCGGGAGGGCCCGCGGCCTACGAGCAGTACTTC
.	TRBV5-6	.	TRBJ2-1	CASSSQGALYNEQFF	TGTGCCAGCAGCTCTCAGGGAGCACTCTACAATGAGCAGTTCTTC
TRBD1	TRBV11-2	.	TRBJ2-7	CASSSNRGSSYEQYF	TGTGCCAGCAGTTCTAACAGGGGGTCGTCCTACGAGCAGTACTTC